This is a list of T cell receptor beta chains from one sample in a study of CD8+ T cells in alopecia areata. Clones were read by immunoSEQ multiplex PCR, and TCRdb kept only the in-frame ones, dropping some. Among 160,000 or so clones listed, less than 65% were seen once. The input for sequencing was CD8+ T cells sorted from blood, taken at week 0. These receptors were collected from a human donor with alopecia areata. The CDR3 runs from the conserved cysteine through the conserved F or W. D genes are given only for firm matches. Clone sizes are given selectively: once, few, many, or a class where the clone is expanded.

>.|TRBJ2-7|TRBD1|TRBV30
TGTGCCTGGGGGGGAACAGGGGTGTACGAGCAGTACTTC
CAWGGTGVYEQYF
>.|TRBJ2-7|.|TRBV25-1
TGTGCCAGCAGTGAAGGCGGAGCCTACGAGCAGTACTTC
CASSEGGAYEQYF
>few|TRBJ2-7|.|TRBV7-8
TGTGCCAGCAGCTTAGGTGTGGGGCACTCCTACGAGCAGTACTTC
CASSLGVGHSYEQYF
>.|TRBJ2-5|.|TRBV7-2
TGTGCCAGCAGCTCCAAGCGGATCCAAGAGACCCAGTACTTC
CASSSKRIQETQYF
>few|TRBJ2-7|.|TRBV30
TGTGCCTGGAGCGGTGACGGAGACTACGAGCAGTACTTC
CAWSGDGDYEQYF
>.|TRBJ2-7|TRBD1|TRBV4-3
TGCGCCAGCAGCCAGTTACAGGGGGACGGGTACGAGCAGTACTTC
CASSQLQGDGYEQYF
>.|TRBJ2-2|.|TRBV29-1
TGCAGCGTTGATTTGTCAGGGGAGGACACCGGGGAGCTGTTTTTT
CSVDLSGEDTGELFF
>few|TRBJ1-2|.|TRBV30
TGTGCCTGGAGCGTTCCAGGTGAAAGCGGCTACACCTTC
CAWSVPGESGYTF
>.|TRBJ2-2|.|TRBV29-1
TGCAGCGTTGAAGGACAGAACACCGGGGAGCTGTTTTTT
CSVEGQNTGELFF
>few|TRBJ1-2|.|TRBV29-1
TGCAGCCCGGGGGGCTACACCTTC
CSPGGYTF
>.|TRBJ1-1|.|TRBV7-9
TGTGCCAGCAGCTTTGGAAGTACTGAAGCTTTCTTT
CASSFGSTEAFF
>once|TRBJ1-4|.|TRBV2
TGTGCCAGCATCCTCGGAGAAAAACTGTTTTTT
CASILGEKLFF
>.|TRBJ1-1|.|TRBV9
TGTGCCAGCAGCCCTACGGGCGGTGGATACCAGATGAACACTGAAGCTTTCTTT
CASSPTGGGYQMNTEAFF
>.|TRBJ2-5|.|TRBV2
TGTGCCAGCAGAACCGCCGGGAATCAAGAGACCCAGTACTTC
CASRTAGNQETQYF
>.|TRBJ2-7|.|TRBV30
TGTGCCTGGAGTTTGGGAACAGGGAGCTCCTACGAGCAGTACTTC
CAWSLGTGSSYEQYF
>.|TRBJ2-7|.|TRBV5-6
TGTGCCAGCAGCTTGGGTGGTCCCCCCTACGAGCAGTACTTC
CASSLGGPPYEQYF
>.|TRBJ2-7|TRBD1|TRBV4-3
TGCGCCAGCAGCCAGGGGAGGACAGGGAGCTCCTACGAGCAGTACTTC
CASSQGRTGSSYEQYF
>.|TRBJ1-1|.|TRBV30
TGTGCCTGGAGTCCCGGGATGAACACTGAAGCTTTCTTT
CAWSPGMNTEAFF
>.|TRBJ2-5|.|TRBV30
TGTGCCTGGGGGGAGTTCGGGACCCAGTACTTC
CAWGEFGTQYF
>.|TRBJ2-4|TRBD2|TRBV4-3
TGCGCCAGCAGCCAAGATACTAGCGGGCTTCAGTACTTC
CASSQDTSGLQYF
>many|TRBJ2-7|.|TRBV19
TGTGCCAGTAGTACGAAGGGGGGCCGGTACGAGCAGTACTTC
CASSTKGGRYEQYF
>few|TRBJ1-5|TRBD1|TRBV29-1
TGCAGCGCTTTTGGGACAGACCCTAACGCCCAGCATTTT
CSAFGTDPNAQHF
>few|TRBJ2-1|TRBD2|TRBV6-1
TGTGCCAGCAGTGAAGGGACTAGCGGGGCCAATGAGCAGTTCTTC
CASSEGTSGANEQFF
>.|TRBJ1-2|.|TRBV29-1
TGCAGCGTTGAAAACCTCCGGCAGGGAGACTATGGCTACACCTTC
CSVENLRQGDYGYTF
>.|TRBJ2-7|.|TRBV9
TGTGCCAGCAGCCCAAGACAGTTCTCCTACGAGCAGTACTTC
CASSPRQFSYEQYF
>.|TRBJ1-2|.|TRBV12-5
TGTGCTAGTGGTTTTACACGAAACTATGGCTACACCTTC
CASGFTRNYGYTF
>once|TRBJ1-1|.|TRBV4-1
TGCGCCAGCAGCCACCCGAATGGTATAGCTTTCTTT
CASSHPNGIAFF
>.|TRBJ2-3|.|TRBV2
TGTGCCAGCAGGGGGGCAGGCACAGATACGCAGTATTTT
CASRGAGTDTQYF
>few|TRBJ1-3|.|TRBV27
TGTGCCAGCAGTTTATGGCAGGTGTACTCTGGAAACACCATATATTTT
CASSLWQVYSGNTIYF
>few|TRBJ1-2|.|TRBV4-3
TGCGCCAGCAGCCAAGACTGGGCAATTGATTATGGCTACACCTTC
CASSQDWAIDYGYTF
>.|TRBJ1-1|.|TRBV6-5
TGTGCCAGCAGTTACTCGAATAAAGTGAACACTGAAGCTTTCTTT
CASSYSNKVNTEAFF
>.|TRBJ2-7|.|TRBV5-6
TGTGCCAGCAGCTTGGCGGACAGCTCCTACGAGCAGTACTTC
CASSLADSSYEQYF
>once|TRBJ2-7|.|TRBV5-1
TGCGCCAGCAGGCCCGGACAGAGCTACGAGCAGTACTTC
CASRPGQSYEQYF
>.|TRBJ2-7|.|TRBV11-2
TGTGCCAGCAGCTTACGGGGCCCCGGAGCCTACGAGCAGTACTTC
CASSLRGPGAYEQYF
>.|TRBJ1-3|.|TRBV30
TGTGCCTGGAGTTGGGGTTCCTGGGGGGATGGAAACACCATATATTTT
CAWSWGSWGDGNTIYF
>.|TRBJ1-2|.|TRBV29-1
TGCAGCGTTGTAAACGGCTACACCTTC
CSVVNGYTF
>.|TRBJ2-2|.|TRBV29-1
TGCAGCGTTGAAATGGCGGCAGGACAGAACGGGGAGCTGTTTTTT
CSVEMAAGQNGELFF
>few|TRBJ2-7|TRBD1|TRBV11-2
TGTGCCAGCAGCTTGGGCAGGGGGTACGAGCAGTACTTC
CASSLGRGYEQYF
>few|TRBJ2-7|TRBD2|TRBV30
TGTGCCTGGAGTAGCGGGACTTCCAAAATCTACGAGCAGTACTTC
CAWSSGTSKIYEQYF
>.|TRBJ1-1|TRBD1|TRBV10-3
TGTGCCATCAGTGAGTCGATTGCAGGGACAGGGAACACTGAAGCTTTCTTT
CAISESIAGTGNTEAFF
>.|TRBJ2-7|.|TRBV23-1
TGCGCCAGCAGTCCCGAGGCCCTAACCTACGAGCAGTACTTC
CASSPEALTYEQYF
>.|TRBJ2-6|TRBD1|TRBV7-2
TGTGCCAGCAGCTTAAACGAGAACGACAGGGCCTCTGGGGCCAACGTCCTGACTTTC
CASSLNENDRASGANVLTF
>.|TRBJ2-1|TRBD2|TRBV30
TGTGCCTGGAGTGTAGCTAGCGGGGGGTACAATGAGCAGTTCTTC
CAWSVASGGYNEQFF
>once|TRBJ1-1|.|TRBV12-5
TGTGCTAGTGGCCTCGGACCCATGAACACTGAAGCTTTCTTT
CASGLGPMNTEAFF
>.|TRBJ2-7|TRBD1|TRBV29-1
TGCAGCGTTGGGAGGCGGGACAGGGGATACGAGCAGTACTTC
CSVGRRDRGYEQYF
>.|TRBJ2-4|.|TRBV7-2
TGTGCCAGCAGCTTAGCGCTGCAGAGGATATCATCCCTAGCCAAAAACATTCAGTACTTC
CASSLALQRISSLAKNIQYF
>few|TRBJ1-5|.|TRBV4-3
TGCGCCAGCAGCTCGAACAGGGTAGGTCAGCCCCAGCATTTT
CASSSNRVGQPQHF
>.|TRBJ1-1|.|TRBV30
TGTGCCTCCTCGGATTCGAACACTGAAGCTTTCTTT
CASSDSNTEAFF
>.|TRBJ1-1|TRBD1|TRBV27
TGTGCCAGCCGACAGGGCCTGAACACTGAAGCTTTCTTT
CASRQGLNTEAFF
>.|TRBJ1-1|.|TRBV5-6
TGTGCCAGCAGCGACCTCGCGAACAGGTTGAACACTGAAGCTTTCTTT
CASSDLANRLNTEAFF
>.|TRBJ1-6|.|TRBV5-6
TGTGCCAGCACCGGGGGTCATTCACCCCTCCACTTT
CASTGGHSPLHF
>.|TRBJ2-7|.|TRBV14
TGTGCCAGCAGCCACGGGATGGGCCCCTACGAGCAGTACTTC
CASSHGMGPYEQYF
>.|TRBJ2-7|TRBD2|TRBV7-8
TGTGCCAGCAGCTTAGGTCCCGGGGGGAGCTACGAGCAGTACTTC
CASSLGPGGSYEQYF
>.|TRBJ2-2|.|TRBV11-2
TGTGCCACCGGGGCGAACACCGGGGAGCTGTTTTTT
CATGANTGELFF
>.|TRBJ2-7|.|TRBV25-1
TGTGCCAGCAGTTCAACAGCTTACGAGCAGTACTTC
CASSSTAYEQYF
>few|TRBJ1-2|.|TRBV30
TGTGCCTGGAGGCTAAGCCGTCGGGGCTACACCTTC
CAWRLSRRGYTF
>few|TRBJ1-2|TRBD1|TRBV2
TGTGCCAGCAGCACGACTTGGGACAGCTCAACGAACTATGGCTACACCTTC
CASSTTWDSSTNYGYTF
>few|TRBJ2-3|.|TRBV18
TGTGCCAGCTCACCCGAACCGGGCAGGGTGGGCACAGATACGCAGTATTTT
CASSPEPGRVGTDTQYF
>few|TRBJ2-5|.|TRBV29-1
TGCAGCGTTGATACAAGGGGGAGAGAGACCCAGTACTTC
CSVDTRGRETQYF
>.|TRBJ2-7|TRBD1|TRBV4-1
TGCGCCAGCAGCCTGAACCGGGACAGGGATCAGTACTTC
CASSLNRDRDQYF